This T cell receptor (beta chain) was obtained from a study of CD8+CD57+ T cells in acquired aplastic anemia. TCR beta VDJ and CDR3 profiles were obtained from a genomic DNA template. TCRdb re-called the reads with MiXCR, one entry per CDR3 protein. The sample lists fewer than 250,000 distinct CDR3 sequences, around 46% occurring once. Germline V gene data show CDR1 as SGDLS and CDR2 as YYNGEE. V was clipped by 5 bases and J by 6 bases, with 17 bases between them. The CDR3 consists of 14 residues. CD8+CD57+ cell expansion, shown by flow cytometry, had occurred in the patients selected for sequencing. V gene TRBV9 combines with J gene TRBJ1-2; D possibly corresponds to TRBD1 (5 bases). The sample was sorted CD4+, CD8+, or CD8+CD57+ T cells (not recorded which) from PBMCs. The clonotype comes from a human donor with aplastic anemia. This chain's CDR3 is CASRTRPGQDGYTF. In nucleotides, the CDR3 is TGTGCCAGCAGAACGAGACCGGGGCAGGATGGCTACACCTTC.